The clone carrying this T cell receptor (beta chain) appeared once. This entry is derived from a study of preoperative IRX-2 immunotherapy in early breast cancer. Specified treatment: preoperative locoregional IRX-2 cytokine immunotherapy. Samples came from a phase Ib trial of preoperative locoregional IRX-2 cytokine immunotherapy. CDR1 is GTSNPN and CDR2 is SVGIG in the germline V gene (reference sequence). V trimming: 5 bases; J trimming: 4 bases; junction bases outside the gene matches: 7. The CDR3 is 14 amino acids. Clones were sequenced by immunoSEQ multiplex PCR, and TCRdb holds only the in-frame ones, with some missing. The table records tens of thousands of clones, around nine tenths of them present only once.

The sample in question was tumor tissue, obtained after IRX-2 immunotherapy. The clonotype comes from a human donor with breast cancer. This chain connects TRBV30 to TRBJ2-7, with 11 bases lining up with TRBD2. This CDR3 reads CAWELAGVSYEQYF. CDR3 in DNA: TGTGCCTGGGAACTAGCGGGAGTTAGTTACGAGCAGTACTTC.